This T cell receptor (beta chain) was sequenced in a study of molecular identifiers for immune sequencing clone quantification. About the study: Naive CD8 RNA (approximately 20,000 or 100,000 cells) was divided into five aliquots, with four sequenced. Study-wide findings and caveats: Sizes of highly expanded clones could be underestimated through identical TCRs sharing a barcode.

With regard to this clonotype: What it recognizes is unknown. At one end the junction does not follow the germline gene, possibly because of a read error.

CDR3 size: 18 residues. The germline V gene has CDR1 SEHNR and CDR2 FQNEAQ (reference sequence). Previously published methods and listed TCR primers were used for the bulk TCR libraries. Using its own MiXCR run on the PCR reads, TCRdb lists one record per CDR3 protein. Of about 630,000 distinct CDR3 sequences in the sample, about 25% are singletons; the top ten hold roughly 0.83%. For naive CD8 T cells, sorting used the CD8+CD4-CCR7+CD45RA+ phenotype. The receptor was derived from a human donor in good health. Some libraries in this study had Jurkat cell RNA spiked in. The chain combines TRBV7-9 with TRBJ2-4, with 12 bases aligning to TRBD2. The sample comprised naive CD8+ T cells from blood, with Jurkat cell RNA spiked in. The subset here: FACS-sorted CD8+CD4-CCR7+CD45RA+ naive T cells. CDR3 region: CASRPLAGGPVAKSIQYF. Written as DNA, the CDR3 is TGTGCCAGCAGACCCCTAGCGGGAGGGCCAGTAGCCAAAAGCATTCAGTACTTC.